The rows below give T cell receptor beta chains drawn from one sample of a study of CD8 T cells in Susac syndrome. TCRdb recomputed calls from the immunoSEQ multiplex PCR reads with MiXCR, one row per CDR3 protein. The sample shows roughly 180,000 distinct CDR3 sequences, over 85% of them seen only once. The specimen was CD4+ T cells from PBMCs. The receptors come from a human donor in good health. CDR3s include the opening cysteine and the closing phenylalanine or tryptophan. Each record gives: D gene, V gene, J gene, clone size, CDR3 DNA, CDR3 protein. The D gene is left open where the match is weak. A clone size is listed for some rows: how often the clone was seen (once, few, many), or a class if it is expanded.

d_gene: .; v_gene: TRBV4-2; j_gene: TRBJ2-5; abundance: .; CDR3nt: TGTGCCAGCAGCCAGGCGAAACCGGGACTCTCTTCAGAGACCCAGTACTTC; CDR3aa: CASSQAKPGLSSETQYF
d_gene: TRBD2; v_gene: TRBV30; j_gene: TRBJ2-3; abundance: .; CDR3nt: TGTGCCTGGAGAGTTAGCGGGAACACAGATACGCAGTATTTT; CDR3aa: CAWRVSGNTDTQYF
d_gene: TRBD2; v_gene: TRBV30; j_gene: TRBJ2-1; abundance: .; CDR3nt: TGTGCCTGCCTCCCCCCGACTAGCGGCAATGAGCAGTTCTTC; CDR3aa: CACLPPTSGNEQFF
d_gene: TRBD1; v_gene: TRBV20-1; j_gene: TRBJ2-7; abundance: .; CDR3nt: TGCAGTGCTTACAGGGGTTACGGGCAGTACTTC; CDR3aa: CSAYRGYGQYF
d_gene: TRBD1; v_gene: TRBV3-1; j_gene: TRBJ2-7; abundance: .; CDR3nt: TGTGCCAGCAGTCGACAGGGAGTAGGATACGAGCAGTACTTC; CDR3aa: CASSRQGVGYEQYF
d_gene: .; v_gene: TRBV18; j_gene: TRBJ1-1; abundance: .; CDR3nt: TGTGCCAGCTCCCCAAGCGGGGGAGAAGCGACTGAAGCTTTCTTT; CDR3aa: CASSPSGGEATEAFF
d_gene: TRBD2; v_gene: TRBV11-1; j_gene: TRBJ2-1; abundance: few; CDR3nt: TGTGCCAGCAGCCGCCTAGCGGGAGCGATTCACAATGAGCAGTTCTTC; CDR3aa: CASSRLAGAIHNEQFF
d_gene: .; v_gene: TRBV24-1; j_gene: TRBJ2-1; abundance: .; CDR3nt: TGTGCCACCAGTGAAGTAGGGGGCTCCTACAATGAGCAGTTCTTC; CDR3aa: CATSEVGGSYNEQFF
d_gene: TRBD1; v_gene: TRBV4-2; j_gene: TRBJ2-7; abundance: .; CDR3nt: TGTGCCAGCAGCCAAAGGGCCTCCGGGACAGGGGCCGAGCAGTACTTC; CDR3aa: CASSQRASGTGAEQYF
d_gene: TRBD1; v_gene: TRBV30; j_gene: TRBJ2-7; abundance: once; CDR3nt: TGTGCCTGGAGTGGGGGGACAGGCTTCTACGAGCAGTACTTC; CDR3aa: CAWSGGTGFYEQYF
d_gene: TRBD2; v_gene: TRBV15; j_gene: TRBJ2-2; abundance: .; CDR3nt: TGTGCCACCAGCAGAGACGGACTAGCGGGCTACACCGGGGAGCTGTTTTTT; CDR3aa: CATSRDGLAGYTGELFF
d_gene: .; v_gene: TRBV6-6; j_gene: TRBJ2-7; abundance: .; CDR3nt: TGTGCCAGCAGTTCCTATTACTACGAGCAGTACTTC; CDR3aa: CASSSYYYEQYF
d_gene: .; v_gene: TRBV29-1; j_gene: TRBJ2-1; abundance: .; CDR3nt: TGCAGCGTTGAAGGGACACAGTTCTACAATGAGCAGTTCTTC; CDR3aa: CSVEGTQFYNEQFF
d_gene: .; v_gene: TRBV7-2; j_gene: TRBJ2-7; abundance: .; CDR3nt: TGTGCCAGCAGCTTAGCAAGTAGTGGGTGGGCCTACGAGCAGTACTTC; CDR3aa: CASSLASSGWAYEQYF
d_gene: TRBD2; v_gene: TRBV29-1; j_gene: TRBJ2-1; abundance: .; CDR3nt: TGCAGCGTAAGGACTAGCGGGAGTTGGTTCTTC; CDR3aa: CSVRTSGSWFF
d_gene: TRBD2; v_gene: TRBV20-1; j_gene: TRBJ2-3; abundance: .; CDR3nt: TGCAGTGCTAGAGCCGCCCTAGCGGGAAAGGATACGCAGTATTTT; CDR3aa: CSARAALAGKDTQYF
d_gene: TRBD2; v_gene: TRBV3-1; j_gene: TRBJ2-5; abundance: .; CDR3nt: TGTGCCAGCAGCCAAGAGCTAGCGGGAGTTGGGGAGACCCAGTACTTC; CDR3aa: CASSQELAGVGETQYF
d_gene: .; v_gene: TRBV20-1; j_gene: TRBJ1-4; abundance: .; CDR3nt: TGCAGTGCTTCCGGACGCAATAATGAAAAACTGTTTTTT; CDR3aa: CSASGRNNEKLFF
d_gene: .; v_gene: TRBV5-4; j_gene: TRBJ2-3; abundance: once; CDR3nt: TGTGCCAGCAGCTTGGTGGCAGCGCGCACAGATACGCAGTATTTT; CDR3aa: CASSLVAARTDTQYF
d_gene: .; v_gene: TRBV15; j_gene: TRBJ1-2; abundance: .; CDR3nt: TGTGCCACCAGCAGAGATGCGCAATATGGCTACACCTTC; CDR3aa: CATSRDAQYGYTF
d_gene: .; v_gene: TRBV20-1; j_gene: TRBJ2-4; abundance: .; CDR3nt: TGCAGTGCTCCCCTTGGAGGGGACATTCAGTACTTC; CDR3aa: CSAPLGGDIQYF
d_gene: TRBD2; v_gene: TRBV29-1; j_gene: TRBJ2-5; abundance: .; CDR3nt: TGCAGCGTTGGCGGACTAGCGCCAGGGCGTCAAGAGACCCAGTACTTC; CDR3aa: CSVGGLAPGRQETQYF
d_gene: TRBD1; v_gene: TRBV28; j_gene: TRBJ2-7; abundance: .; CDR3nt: TGTGCCAGCAGATCCCCGGGACAGGGGTACGAGCAGTACTTC; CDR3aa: CASRSPGQGYEQYF
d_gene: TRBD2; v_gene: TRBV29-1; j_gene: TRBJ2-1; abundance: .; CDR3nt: TGCAGCGTTGTGCGGGGGAGAAGCGGGAGCCAGGGGCAGTTCTTC; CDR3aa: CSVVRGRSGSQGQFF
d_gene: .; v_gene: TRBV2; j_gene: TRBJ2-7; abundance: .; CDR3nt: TGTGCCAGCTGCGGAGACTCCTACGAGCAGTACTTC; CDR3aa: CASCGDSYEQYF
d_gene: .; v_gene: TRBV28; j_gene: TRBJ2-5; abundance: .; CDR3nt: TGTGCCAGCAGTTTTCTGGATGACCGGTACTTC; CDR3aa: CASSFLDDRYF
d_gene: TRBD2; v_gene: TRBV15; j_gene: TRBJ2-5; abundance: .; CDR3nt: TGTGCCACCAGCCCACGGACTAGCGGGAGCAAGACCCAGTACTTC; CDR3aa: CATSPRTSGSKTQYF
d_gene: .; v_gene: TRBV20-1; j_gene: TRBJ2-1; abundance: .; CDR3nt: TGCAGTGTACCGGGACCCTACAATGAGCAGTTCTTC; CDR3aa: CSVPGPYNEQFF
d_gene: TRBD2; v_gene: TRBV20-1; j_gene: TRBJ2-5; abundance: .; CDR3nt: TGCAGTGCCCAGCGGGAGGGGAGTTGGGAGACCCAGTACTTC; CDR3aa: CSAQREGSWETQYF
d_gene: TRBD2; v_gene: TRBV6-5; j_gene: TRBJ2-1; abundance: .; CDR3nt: TGTGCCAGCAGTTACTGGCCTAGCGGTCCGAACTACAATGAGCAGTTCTTC; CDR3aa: CASSYWPSGPNYNEQFF
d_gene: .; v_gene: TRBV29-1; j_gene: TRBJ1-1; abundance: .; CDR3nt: TGCAGCGTTGAAGATCTTGGGAACACTGAAGCTTTCTTT; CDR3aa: CSVEDLGNTEAFF